These T cell receptor beta chains were read from a single sample in a study of T cell responses to AZD1222 COVID-19 vaccine. Some clones are missing from TCRdb's copy, which holds only in-frame ones; the method was immunoSEQ multiplex PCR. This table holds roughly 160,000 clones, 88% found once. Sample: peripheral blood, taken on day 0 of AZD1222 vaccination. Receptors originate from an adult in good health. Each CDR3 is given with its conserved first and last residue.

TRBV27 | CASTNYNGELFF
TRBV3-1/TRBV3-2 | CASSQAGPGNTIYF
TRBV12-3/TRBV12-4 | CASTRDLGQPQHF
TRBV20-1 | CSARPWDQAFF
TRBV3-1/TRBV3-2 | CASSLWVSYNEQFF
TRBV5-1 | CASSLVKRRTGNTEAFF
TRBV3-1/TRBV3-2 | CASSQGHEGEAFF
TRBV28 | CASSSNYGYTF
TRBV20-1 | CRGRAGTAQYF
TRBV28 | CASSSEESGANVLTF
TRBV5-1 | CASRSRRYGYTF